Described below is a single T cell receptor beta chain sequence and its context. Antigen: not known. This record belongs to a study of T-cell memory formation after mild COVID-19. TCRdb analysed the 5' RACE reads with MiXCR anew, one entry per CDR3 protein. The sample includes about 350,000 distinct CDR3 sequences, over 25% of them seen just once. Whole-study findings and limits: SARS-CoV-2 specificity of second-wave clones peaking day 37 was unconfirmed. Shrinking CD4+ clones resided mostly in CM and EM, and CD8+ ones in EMRA. Several responding clones turned up in pre-infection memory, indicating that cross-reactive memory may have taken part.

Trimming shortened V by 1 base and J by 2 bases, and 13 bases separated the two germline ends. This CDR3 comprises 16 residues. Per the germline V gene, CDR1 is KGHSH and CDR2 is LQKENI. The TCR was taken from an adult woman who had mild COVID-19 (a few samples of this study predate the infection). Cell type and time point are not known. The sample was PBMCs or a T cell subset sorted from them (not recorded which). This rearrangement joins TRBV18 to TRBJ2-3, with D uncertain. The CDR3 sequence is CASSPQGRRPTDTQYF. As DNA, the CDR3 is TGTGCCAGCTCACCACAGGGCCGGCGGCCCACAGATACGCAGTATTTT.